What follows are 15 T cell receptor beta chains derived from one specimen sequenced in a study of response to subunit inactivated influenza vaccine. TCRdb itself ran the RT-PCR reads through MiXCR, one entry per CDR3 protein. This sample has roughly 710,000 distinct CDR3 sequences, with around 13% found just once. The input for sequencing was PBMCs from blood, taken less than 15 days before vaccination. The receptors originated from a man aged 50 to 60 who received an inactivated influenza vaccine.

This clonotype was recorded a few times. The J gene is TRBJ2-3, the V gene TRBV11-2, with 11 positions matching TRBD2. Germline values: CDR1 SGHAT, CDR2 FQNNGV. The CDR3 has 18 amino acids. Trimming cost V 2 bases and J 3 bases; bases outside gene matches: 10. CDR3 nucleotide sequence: TGTGCCAGCAGCTTATTCCGGGGGGCTAGCGGGAGGACAGATACGCAGTATTTT. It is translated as CASSLFRGASGRTDTQYF.

CDR3 sequence (DNA): TGTGCCAGCTCACCCCGCCCGACAGGGGACGAGCAGTACTTC. Translation gives CASSPRPTGDEQYF. J is TRBJ2-7 and V is TRBV18; TRBD1 agrees at 8 bases. The V and J ends lost 3 bases and 5 bases, in that order; junction bases with no gene match: 6. Germline V lookup: CDR1 KGHSH, CDR2 LQKENI. The CDR3 runs to 14 residues.

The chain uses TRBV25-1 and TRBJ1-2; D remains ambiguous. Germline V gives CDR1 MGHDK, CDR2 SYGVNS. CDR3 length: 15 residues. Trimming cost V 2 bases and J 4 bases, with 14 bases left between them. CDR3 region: CASSEGQENFYGYTF. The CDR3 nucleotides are TGTGCCAGCAGTGAAGGCCAGGAAAACTTCTATGGCTACACCTTC.

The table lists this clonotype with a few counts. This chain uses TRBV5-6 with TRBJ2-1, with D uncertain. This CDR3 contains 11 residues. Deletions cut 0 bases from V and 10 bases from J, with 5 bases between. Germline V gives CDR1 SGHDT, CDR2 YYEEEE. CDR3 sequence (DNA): TGTGCCAGCAGCTTGGTAGAAGAGCAGTTCTTC. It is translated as CASSLVEEQFF.

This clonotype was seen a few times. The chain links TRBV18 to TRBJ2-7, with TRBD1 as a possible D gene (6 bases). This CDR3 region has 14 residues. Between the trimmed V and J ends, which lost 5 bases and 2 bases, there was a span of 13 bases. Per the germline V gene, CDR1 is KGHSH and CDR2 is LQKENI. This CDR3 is CASSMGTRTYEQYF. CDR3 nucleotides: TGTGCCAGCTCAATGGGGACACGGACCTACGAGCAGTACTTC.

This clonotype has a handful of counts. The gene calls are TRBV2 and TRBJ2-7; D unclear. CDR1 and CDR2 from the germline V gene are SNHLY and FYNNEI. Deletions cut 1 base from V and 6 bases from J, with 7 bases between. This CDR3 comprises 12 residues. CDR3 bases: TGTGCCAGCAGTGAAGGCAGTTTCGAGCAGTACTTC. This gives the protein CASSEGSFEQYF.

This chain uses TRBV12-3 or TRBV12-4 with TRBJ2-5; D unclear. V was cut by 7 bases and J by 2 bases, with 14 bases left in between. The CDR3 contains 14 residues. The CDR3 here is CASTSAEFQETQYF. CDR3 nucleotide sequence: TGTGCCAGCACCAGCGCCGAGTTTCAAGAGACCCAGTACTTC.

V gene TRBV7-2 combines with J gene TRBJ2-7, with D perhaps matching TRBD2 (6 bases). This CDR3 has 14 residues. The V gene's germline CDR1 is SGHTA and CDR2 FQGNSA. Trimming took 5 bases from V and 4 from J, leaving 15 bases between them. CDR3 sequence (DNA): TGTGCCAGCAGCCCAGGGACCGCGGGGTACGAGCAGTACTTC. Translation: CASSPGTAGYEQYF.

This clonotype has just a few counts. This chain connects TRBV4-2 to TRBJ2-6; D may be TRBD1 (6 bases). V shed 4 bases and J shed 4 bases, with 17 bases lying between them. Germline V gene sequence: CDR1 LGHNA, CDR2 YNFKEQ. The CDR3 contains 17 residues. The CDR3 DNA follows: TGTGCCAGCAGCCTCCGGGGTGGGACATCGGGGGCCAACGTCCTGACTTTC. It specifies CASSLRGGTSGANVLTF.

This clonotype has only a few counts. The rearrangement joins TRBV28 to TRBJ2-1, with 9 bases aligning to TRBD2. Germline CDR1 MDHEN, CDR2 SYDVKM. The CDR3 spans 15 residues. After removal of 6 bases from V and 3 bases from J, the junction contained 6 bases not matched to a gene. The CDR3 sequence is CASSPSGIGYNEQFF. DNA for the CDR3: TGTGCCAGCAGCCCTAGCGGGATTGGCTACAATGAGCAGTTCTTC.

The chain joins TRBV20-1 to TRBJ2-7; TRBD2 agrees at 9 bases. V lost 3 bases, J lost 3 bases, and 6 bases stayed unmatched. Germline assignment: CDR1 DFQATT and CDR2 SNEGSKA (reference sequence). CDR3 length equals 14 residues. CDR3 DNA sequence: TGCAGTGCTAGGGGACCTAGCGGGAACTACGAGCAGTACTTC. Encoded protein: CSARGPSGNYEQYF.

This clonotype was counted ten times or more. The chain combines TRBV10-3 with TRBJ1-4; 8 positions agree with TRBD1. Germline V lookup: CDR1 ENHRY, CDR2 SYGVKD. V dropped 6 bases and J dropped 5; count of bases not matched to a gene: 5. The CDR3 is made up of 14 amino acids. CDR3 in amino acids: CAISETGENEKLFF. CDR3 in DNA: TGTGCCATCAGCGAGACAGGGGAGAATGAAAAACTGTTTTTT.

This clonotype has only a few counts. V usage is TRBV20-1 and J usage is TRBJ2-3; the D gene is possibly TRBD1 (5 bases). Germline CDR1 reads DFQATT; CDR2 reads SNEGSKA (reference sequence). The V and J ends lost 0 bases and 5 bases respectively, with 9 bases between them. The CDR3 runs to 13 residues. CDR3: CSAREGQRDTQYF. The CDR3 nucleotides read TGCAGTGCTAGAGAGGGGCAAAGAGATACGCAGTATTTT.

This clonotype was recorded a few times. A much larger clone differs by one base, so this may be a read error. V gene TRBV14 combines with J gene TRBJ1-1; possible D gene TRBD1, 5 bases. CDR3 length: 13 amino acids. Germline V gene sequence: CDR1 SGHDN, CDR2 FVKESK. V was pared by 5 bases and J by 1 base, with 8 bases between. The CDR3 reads CASSAGQNTEAFF. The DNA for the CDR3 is TGTGCCAGCAGCGCAGGACAGAACACTGAAGCTTTCTTT.

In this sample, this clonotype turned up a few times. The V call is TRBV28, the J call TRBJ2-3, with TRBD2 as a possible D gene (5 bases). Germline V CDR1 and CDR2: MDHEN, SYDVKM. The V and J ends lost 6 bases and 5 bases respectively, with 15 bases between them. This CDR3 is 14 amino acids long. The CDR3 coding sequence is TGTGCCAGCAGGGTCGGGGTCCGGGTAGATACGCAGTATTTT. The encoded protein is CASRVGVRVDTQYF.